The 8 T cell receptor beta chains given below trace back to one sample, sequenced in a study of beta chain features in type 1 diabetes. What was sequenced were expressed TCRB transcripts, since all of the isolated RNA had been reverse transcribed. Profiling relied on immunoSEQ multiplex PCR, and the TCRdb table lists in-frame clones only, not all of them. The table shows 200,000 to 250,000 clones, with approximately 11% occurring only once. Sequenced material: central memory CD4+ T cells from blood. The receptors here all came from a man aged 18 to 30 in good health.

This clone occurred a few times. V is TRBV7-9 and J is TRBJ2-2, with TRBD1 identical over 10 bases. The CDR3 is 15 amino acids. Trimming cost V 5 bases and J 6 bases; bases outside gene matches: 6. CDR1 SEHNR and CDR2 FQNEAQ come from the germline V gene (reference sequence). As DNA, the CDR3 is TGTGCCAGCAGCATCGACAGGGGGCCGGCCGGGGAGCTGTTTTTT. It encodes CASSIDRGPAGELFF.

The gene calls are TRBV10-1 and TRBJ2-7; 9 bases match TRBD2. The CDR3 loop spans 17 amino acids. The V gene end was trimmed by 0 bases and the J gene end by 3 bases; junction bases not matched to a gene: 9. In germline, CDR1 is WNHNN, CDR2 SYGVQD (reference sequence). The CDR3 DNA is TGCGCCAGCAGTGAGTCTCCCTCAGCGGGAGGACTCTACGAGCAGTACTTC. Its protein product is CASSESPSAGGLYEQYF.

This clone was recorded a few times. This sequence joins TRBV14 and TRBJ1-1, with D unresolved. This CDR3 has 15 amino acids. Germline V lookup: CDR1 SGHDN, CDR2 FVKESK. V was pared by 5 bases and J by 1 base, with 14 bases between. The CDR3 protein is CASSVMPDGNTEAFF. CDR3 nucleotide sequence: TGTGCCAGCAGCGTGATGCCCGACGGGAACACTGAAGCTTTCTTT.

Only a few counts were recorded for this clone. The rearrangement joins TRBV10-3 to TRBJ2-6; 8 bases fit TRBD1. The CDR3 runs to 17 residues. Germline V gene lookup returns CDR1 ENHRY and CDR2 SYGVKD. Trimming at V came to 7 bases and at J to 0 bases, leaving 8 bases not matched to a gene. CDR3 coding DNA: TGTGCCATCACCCGACAGGGGACCGCCTCTGGGGCCAACGTCCTGACTTTC. It is translated as CAITRQGTASGANVLTF.

There are many counts of this clone. The V and J genes are TRBV7-2 and TRBJ2-1, with D tentatively TRBD2 (5 bases). The CDR3 is 14 residues long. V lost 8 bases, J lost 0 bases, and 11 bases lay in between. Germline loops: CDR1 SGHTA, CDR2 FQGNSA. Here the CDR3 reads CASGPDYSYNEQFF. CDR3 coding DNA: TGTGCCAGCGGACCCGACTACTCCTACAATGAGCAGTTCTTC.

Note on this clone: Other DNA sequences in this sample translate to the same CDR3. The chain is built from TRBV10-3 and TRBJ1-5; D not resolved. CDR3 size: 12 residues. Trimming shortened V by 4 bases and J by 2 bases, and 3 bases separated the two germline ends. Germline CDR1 ENHRY, CDR2 SYGVKD. CDR3 DNA sequence: TGTGCCATCAGTGGGGGCAATCAGCCCCAGCATTTT. It specifies CAISGGNQPQHF.

The chain carries TRBV7-9 and TRBJ2-5, with TRBD1 as a possible D gene (6 bases). Trimming took off 4 bases at V and 9 bases at J, with 15 bases between the two ends. CDR1 and CDR2 from the germline V gene are SEHNR and FQNEAQ (reference sequence). The CDR3 covers 13 residues. CDR3 in amino acids: CASSYGTPVAQYF. In DNA form, the CDR3 reads TGTGCCAGCAGCTACGGGACACCAGTGGCCCAGTACTTC.

This clone was counted many times. V is TRBV4-3 and J is TRBJ1-1; D remains unclear. V was clipped by 0 bases and J by 1 base, with 9 bases between them. CDR1 is LGHNA, CDR2 YSLEER, per germline. The CDR3 contains 15 residues. The CDR3 region has the DNA TGCGCCAGCAGCCAAGATGAGAGGCGGAACACTGAAGCTTTCTTT. Translation: CASSQDERRNTEAFF.